This T cell receptor beta chain emerged from a study of shared clonotypes between healthy human individuals. The CDR3 totals 13 residues. V shed 2 bases and J shed 1 base, with 5 bases lying between them. Germline CDR1 is SGHDN and CDR2 is FVKESK. For unsorted PBMC, 300 ng DNA per replicate equaled 32,000 or so T cell genomes. This table comes from immunoSEQ multiplex PCR, and its TCRdb copy is limited to in-frame clones, with some not included. The repertoire includes around 500,000 clones, 60% to 85% of them detected once, and 10% to 15% sits in the top ten. Each of the donors was a healthy adult who was HIV-negative and had not had a recent acute infection or vaccination. Donors, without exception, were Caucasian adults residing in Nashville, Tennessee.

Material for sequencing was PBMCs. The sequence came from a woman in her thirties or forties in good health. Some clones in this sample may be carry-over from other donors' samples. The V and J genes are TRBV14 and TRBJ1-1; D ambiguous. The CDR3 region is CASSQTANTEAFF. The CDR3 nucleotides are TGTGCCAGCAGCCAAACAGCGAACACTGAAGCTTTCTTT.